These 16 T cell receptor beta chains came from one sample sequenced in a study of T cells after yellow fever vaccination. TCRdb fed the 5' RACE reads into MiXCR, producing one record per CDR3 protein. The sample shows 300,000 to 400,000 distinct CDR3 sequences, around 3.9% of them seen only once. The sample consisted of PBMCs, taken 5 days after the yellow fever booster vaccination. The receptor set was obtained from a man younger than 30 who received the YFV17D yellow fever vaccine.

This clonotype was seen more than once but under ten times. J is TRBJ2-3 and V is TRBV29-1; the match to TRBD1 covers 10 bases. The junction had 7 bases not matched to a gene; V was cut back by 5 bases and J by 5 bases. The CDR3 contains 14 residues. Germline CDR1 and CDR2: SQVTM and ANQGSEA. In DNA form, the CDR3 reads TGCAGCGTTCGACGGGACAGGGGAGAAGATACGCAGTATTTT. It is translated as CSVRRDRGEDTQYF.

V usage is TRBV5-4 and J usage is TRBJ1-6; 7 positions match TRBD1. V lost 4 bases, J lost 7 bases, and 5 bases stayed unmatched. Per germline, CDR1 SGHNT and CDR2 YYREEE (reference sequence). CDR3 size: 14 residues. CDR3 DNA: TGTGCCAGCAGCCAGGGACAGTCCAATTCACCCCTCCACTTT. It codes for CASSQGQSNSPLHF. The full variable domain, with the rest looked up from reference TRBV5-4 and TRBJ1-6, is ETGVTQSPTHLIKTRGQQVTLRCSSQSGHNTVSWYQQALGQGPQFIFQYYREEENGRGNFPPRFSGLQFPNYSSELNVNALELDDSALYLCASSQGQSNSPLHFGNGTRLTVT.

The chain couples TRBV30 to TRBJ2-7, with unresolved D. CDR1 is GTSNPN and CDR2 is SVGIG in the germline V gene (reference sequence). The CDR3 is 12 residues long. V gave up 2 bases and J gave up 3 bases, with 8 bases separating them. CDR3 DNA sequence: TGTGCCTGGAGTTGGATAGGCTACGAGCAGTACTTC. This codes for CAWSWIGYEQYF. The variable domain in full, with the rest retrieved from reference TRBV30 and TRBJ2-7, is SQTIHQWPATLVQPVGSPLSLECTVEGTSNPNLYWYRQAAGRGLQLLFYSVGIGQISSEVPQNLSASRPQDRQFILSSKKLLLSDSGFYLCAWSWIGYEQYFGPGTRLTVT.

The chain recombines TRBV7-9 with TRBJ1-1; D is perhaps TRBD1 (6 bases). The CDR3 is made up of 15 amino acids. Germline V gives CDR1 SEHNR, CDR2 FQNEAQ (reference sequence). V was trimmed by 9 bases and J by 5 bases, leaving 22 bases between them. The CDR3 spells CASLRRGARGTEAFF. The CDR3 coding sequence is TGTGCCAGTTTACGCCGGGGGGCGAGGGGGACTGAAGCTTTCTTT.

In its sample, this clonotype was seen many times. This chain joins TRBV15 and TRBJ2-2; a weak D match, TRBD2 (5 bases). CDR3 length equals 16 residues. The germline V gene encodes CDR1 LNHNV and CDR2 YYDKDF (reference sequence). Trimming took off 3 bases at V and 4 bases at J, with 15 bases between the two ends. CDR3 loop: CATSSGLGVSTGELFF. Written as DNA, the CDR3 is TGTGCCACCAGCAGCGGCCTCGGGGTGAGCACCGGGGAGCTGTTTTTT. Full variable domain (outside the CDR3, taken from reference TRBV15 and TRBJ2-2): DAMVIQNPRYQVTQFGKPVTLSCSQTLNHNVMYWYQQKSSQAPKLLFHYYDKDFNNEADTPDNFQSRRPNTSFCFLDIRSPGLGDTAMYLCATSSGLGVSTGELFFGEGSRLTVL.

This clonotype was seen repeatedly, ten times or more. The chain employs TRBV28 and TRBJ2-5; possible D gene TRBD1, 5 bases. This CDR3 is built from 14 residues. Germline lookup yields CDR1 MDHEN and CDR2 SYDVKM. V lost 6 bases, J lost 5 bases, and 16 bases lay in between. As DNA, the CDR3 is TGTGCCAGCAGCCTCAGGGATGTGATGGAGACCCAGTACTTC. It specifies CASSLRDVMETQYF.

This clonotype was seen many times. The chain combines TRBV6-1 with TRBJ2-7, with D perhaps matching TRBD1 or TRBD2 (5 bases each). The CDR3 contains 14 residues. Germline CDR1 reads MNHNS; CDR2 reads SASEGT. With 5 bases removed from V and 4 bases from J, the gap between germline ends came to 15 bases. The CDR3 region is CASSSGTLPYEQYV. CDR3 DNA: TGTGCCAGCAGTTCGGGGACGCTACCTTACGAGCAGTACGTC.

This clonotype was detected a few times. The chain couples TRBV4-2 to TRBJ2-1; weak D call: TRBD2 (7 bases). V lost 4 bases, J lost 6 bases, and 25 bases lay in between. The length of the CDR3 is 18 residues. Germline V gives CDR1 LGHNA, CDR2 YNFKEQ. The CDR3 protein is CASSPVEGEGGSRNEQFF. The CDR3 bases are TGTGCCAGCAGCCCGGTTGAAGGGGAGGGGGGGAGCCGCAATGAGCAGTTCTTC.

V gene TRBV4-3 combines with J gene TRBJ1-3; TRBD1 is a possible D gene (6 bases). Looked up from germline, CDR1 is LGHNA and CDR2 is YSLEER. The germline V and J ends were trimmed by 1 base and 0 bases, with 13 bases remaining between them. This CDR3 has 17 residues. The CDR3 is CASSQGADSNSGNTIYF. DNA for the CDR3: TGCGCCAGCAGCCAAGGAGCGGACAGTAACTCTGGAAACACCATATATTTT.

This clonotype qualifies as medium-sized. The rearrangement links TRBV29-1 to TRBJ1-3; D unresolved. Trimming pared 2 bases from V and 0 bases from J, leaving 5 bases between. CDR1 SQVTM and CDR2 ANQGSEA come from the germline V gene. This CDR3 spans 13 amino acids. The CDR3 DNA is TGCAGCGTTGAACCAGGCTCTGGAAACACCATATATTTT. Protein sequence: CSVEPGSGNTIYF.

This clonotype was counted at least ten times. This rearrangement joins TRBV28 to TRBJ2-3, with TRBD2 matching 12 bases. Germline CDR1 reads MDHEN; CDR2 reads SYDVKM. The CDR3 loop spans 18 amino acids. V lost 3 bases, J lost 2 bases, and 9 bases stayed unmatched. The CDR3 sequence is CASSFRLAGDGLTDTQYF. The CDR3 nucleotides are TGTGCCAGCAGTTTTCGACTAGCGGGGGATGGACTCACAGATACGCAGTATTTT.

This clonotype was seen repeatedly, ten times or more. The chain employs TRBV7-9 and TRBJ1-5; 7 bases agree with TRBD1. The V and J ends lost 5 bases and 7 bases, in that order; junction bases with no gene match: 8. The germline V gene encodes CDR1 SEHNR and CDR2 FQNEAQ (reference sequence). The CDR3 loop spans 14 amino acids. The CDR3 region has the DNA TGTGCCAGCAGCGACTCGACAGGGTTGCAGCCCCAGCATTTT. Translating gives CASSDSTGLQPQHF.

This clonotype was counted at least ten times. The rearrangement links TRBV7-3 to TRBJ2-1; D remains unclear. CDR1 and CDR2 (germline): SGHTA, FQGTGA. V lost 3 bases and J lost 0, with 12 bases in between. This CDR3 contains 16 residues. CDR3 sequence: CASSFHTLSSYNEQFF. As DNA, the CDR3 is TGTGCCAGCAGCTTCCACACGCTGAGCTCCTACAATGAGCAGTTCTTC.

This clonotype was counted at least ten times. The chain recombines TRBV5-1 with TRBJ2-3; maybe TRBD2 (6 bases). V lost 3 bases, J lost 0 bases, and 11 bases lay in between. This CDR3 has 15 residues. Germline values: CDR1 SGHRS, CDR2 YFSETQ. Here the CDR3 DNA reads TGCGCCAGCAGCTACTCCGGGACTAGCACAGATACGCAGTATTTT. It codes for CASSYSGTSTDTQYF.

The J gene is TRBJ2-2, the V gene TRBV15; tentatively, D is TRBD1 or TRBD2 (6 bases each). The V and J ends lost 0 bases and 5 bases respectively, with 22 bases between them. CDR3 length: 19 amino acids. Germline loops: CDR1 LNHNV, CDR2 YYDKDF (reference sequence). The CDR3 region has the DNA TGTGCCACCAGCAGAGATTCGGTATTTCGGGGGCGCCGGACCGGGGAGCTGTTTTTT. Translating gives CATSRDSVFRGRRTGELFF.

The chain recombines TRBV7-9 with TRBJ2-3; 8 nucleotides line up with TRBD2. Germline CDR1 SEHNR, CDR2 FQNEAQ (reference sequence). J was trimmed by 2 bases and V by 2 bases; bases with no gene match: 12. This CDR3 has 18 amino acids. CDR3 nucleotide sequence: TGTGCCAGCAGCTTATTCCAGTTCGCGGGGGGCCTCACAGATACGCAGTATTTT. This sequence encodes CASSLFQFAGGLTDTQYF.